This record looks at one T cell receptor (beta chain) sequence and its context. The record originates from a study of OX40 agonist ivuxolimab in advanced cancers. TCRdb keeps only in-frame clones here, not all; method: immunoSEQ multiplex PCR. The table records roughly 100,000 clones, 90% to 95% of them present only once. Prior autoimmune disease or systemic immunosuppression barred patients. Trimming took off 0 bases at V and 0 bases at J, with 11 bases between the two ends. The CDR3 runs 15 residues. Germline loops: CDR1 GTSNPN, CDR2 SVGIG (reference sequence). The sequenced sample was CD4+ or CD8+ T cells sorted from blood, obtained in a trial of the OX40 agonist ivuxolimab. The origin of this receptor is an adult with an advanced solid tumor such as melanoma, head and neck, liver or kidney cancer. The gene calls are TRBV30 and TRBJ1-2; D is possibly TRBD1 (5 bases). The chain's CDR3 is CAWSVLSRANYGYTF. CDR3 in DNA: TGTGCCTGGAGTGTACTGAGCAGGGCTAACTATGGCTACACCTTC.